The rows below give T cell receptor beta chains drawn from one sample of a study of blood T cell repertoires in COVID-19. Produced via immunoSEQ multiplex PCR; TCRdb's table is partial and in-frame only. The data contain about 190,000 clones, more than 70% of them singletons. The sequenced sample consisted of peripheral blood. These receptors all stem from a man younger than 35 with active or convalescent COVID-19. CDR3s include the opening cysteine and the closing phenylalanine or tryptophan. The order of the fields is D gene, J gene, V gene, clone size, CDR3 protein, CDR3 DNA. A D gene is named only where the DNA matches it firmly. Size is omitted from some rows. Given values are once, few, many or a class for expanded clones.

>-|TRBJ1-5|TRBV7-8|-
CASSLGTLNNQPQHF
TGTGCCAGCAGCTTAGGCACTTTAAACAATCAGCCCCAGCATTTT
>TRBD1|TRBJ1-1|TRBV29-1|-
CSVGDRGYEAFF
TGTAGCGTGGGGGACAGGGGCTATGAAGCTTTCTTT
>-|TRBJ1-6|TRBV14|-
CASSQGSRALYNSPLHF
TGTGCCAGCAGCCAAGGTAGCCGAGCACTCTATAATTCACCCCTCCACTTT
>TRBD1|TRBJ1-4|TRBV5-4|-
CASSLRTGATNEKLFF
TGTGCCAGCAGCCTTCGGACAGGAGCAACTAATGAAAAACTGTTTTTT
>-|TRBJ2-1|TRBV5-1|-
CASSLVQGDHNEQFF
TGCGCCAGCAGCTTGGTACAGGGAGACCACAATGAGCAGTTCTTC
>-|TRBJ2-7|TRBV5-1|few
CASSDQGYYEQYF
TGCGCCAGCAGCGACCAGGGGTACTACGAGCAGTACTTC
>-|TRBJ1-2|TRBV19|-
CASSIAPNSYGYTF
TGTGCCAGTAGTATAGCCCCTAATTCCTATGGCTACACCTTC
>TRBD2|TRBJ2-1|TRBV19|once
CASSTGLAGGPQFF
TGTGCCAGTAGTACCGGACTAGCGGGAGGGCCGCAGTTCTTC
>TRBD1|TRBJ1-3|TRBV12-5|-
CASGLVLDRGYGNTIYF
TGTGCTAGTGGTTTGGTGCTGGACAGGGGGTATGGAAACACCATATATTTT
>TRBD2|TRBJ2-3|TRBV5-4|-
CASSLASGRVPLIDTQYF
TGTGCCAGCAGCTTGGCGAGCGGGAGGGTCCCGTTGATAGATACGCAGTATTTT
>-|TRBJ1-5|TRBV5-6|-
CASSLNHNQPQHF
TGTGCCAGCAGCCTAAATCACAATCAGCCCCAGCATTTT
>TRBD1|TRBJ1-1|TRBV19|-
CASSYPGQLNTEAFF
TGTGCCAGTAGTTACCCGGGACAGTTAAACACTGAAGCTTTCTTT
>-|TRBJ1-2|TRBV28|-
CASSPPTGSPYGYTF
TGTGCCAGCAGTCCCCCGACAGGTTCCCCCTATGGCTACACCTTC
>TRBD1|TRBJ2-5|TRBV29-1|-
CSVSGTGQETQYF
TGCAGCGTTTCCGGGACAGGACAAGAGACCCAGTACTTC
>TRBD1|TRBJ1-5|TRBV19|few
CASSLSGTGLQPQHF
TGTGCCAGTAGTCTCTCCGGGACAGGGCTTCAGCCCCAGCATTTT
>-|TRBJ1-1|TRBV6-1|-
CASSARTVVTDTEAFF
TGTGCCAGCAGTGCTCGGACAGTTGTTACTGACACTGAAGCTTTCTTT
>TRBD1|TRBJ2-1|TRBV9|-
CASSPGGQGIGNEQFF
TGTGCCAGCAGCCCAGGTGGACAGGGTATTGGCAATGAGCAGTTCTTC
>TRBD2|TRBJ2-2|TRBV4-1|once
CASSQVGLAVNTGELFF
TGCGCCAGCAGCCAGGTGGGACTAGCGGTGAACACCGGGGAGCTGTTTTTT
>-|TRBJ1-2|TRBV29-1|-
CSVSPKQGLSGYTF
TGCAGCGTTAGCCCTAAGCAGGGGCTTAGTGGCTACACCTTC
>TRBD2|TRBJ2-5|TRBV24-1|-
CATSDRTSGGPDGTQYF
TGTGCCACCAGTGATCGGACTAGCGGGGGGCCGGATGGGACCCAGTACTTC
>-|TRBJ1-3|TRBV2|-
CASRPTGMGNTIYF
TGTGCCAGCAGACCTACAGGGATGGGAAACACCATATATTTT
>-|TRBJ1-5|TRBV28|once
CASTQMDLVAGGQPQHF
TGTGCCAGCACCCAGATGGATTTGGTCGCGGGCGGTCAGCCCCAGCATTTT
>TRBD1|TRBJ1-4|TRBV5-1|-
CASSLSGQVDEKLFF
TGCGCCAGCAGCTTATCGGGACAGGTTGATGAAAAACTGTTTTTT
>TRBD2|TRBJ2-3|TRBV29-1|-
CSSGLAGPTDTQYF
TGCAGCTCCGGACTAGCGGGGCCCACAGATACGCAGTATTTT
>-|TRBJ1-1|TRBV7-8|-
CASSLTGFTEAFF
TGTGCCAGCAGCTTAACAGGGTTCACTGAAGCTTTCTTT
>-|TRBJ1-1|TRBV2|-
CASSTGGNTEAFF
TGTGCCAGCAGTACGGGGGGGAACACTGAAGCTTTCTTT
>-|TRBJ2-4|TRBV11-3|-
CASSLGPGVTNIQYF
TGTGCCAGCAGCTTAGGGCCAGGGGTCACGAACATTCAGTACTTC
>TRBD2|TRBJ2-3|TRBV18|-
CASSRTHGTSGGAGDTQYF
TGTGCCAGCTCACGAACGCACGGGACTAGCGGGGGGGCCGGGGATACGCAGTATTTT
>TRBD1|TRBJ1-1|TRBV3-1/TRBV3-2|-
CASSSRDRNTEAFF
TGTGCCAGCAGCTCTCGGGACAGGAACACTGAAGCTTTCTTT
>TRBD1|TRBJ1-2|TRBV29-1|-
CSVEVPRTGNYGYTF
TGCAGCGTTGAAGTCCCCCGGACAGGGAACTATGGCTACACCTTC
>-|TRBJ2-3|TRBV6-5|-
CASSYSGGRATDTQYF
TGTGCCAGCAGTTACTCGGGGGGTCGTGCCACAGATACGCAGTATTTT
>TRBD2|TRBJ2-5|TRBV25-1|-
CASSEFGGGMRETQYF
TGTGCCAGCAGTGAATTCGGCGGGGGGATGCGGGAGACCCAGTACTTC
>-|TRBJ1-5|TRBV30|once
CAWSVGRKNQPQHF
TGTGCCTGGAGTGTTGGGAGAAAAAATCAGCCCCAGCATTTT
>TRBD2|TRBJ2-1|TRBV18|-
CASSPPAAGLAGHNEQFF
TGTGCCAGCTCACCTCCCGCAGCGGGATTGGCCGGCCACAATGAGCAGTTCTTC
>-|TRBJ1-1|TRBV5-1|-
CASSQTTGNTEAFF
TGCGCCAGCAGCCAAACAACAGGGAACACTGAAGCTTTCTTT
>TRBD1|TRBJ2-5|TRBV6-1|-
CASSERTTGGLETQYF
TGTGCCAGCAGTGAACGGACGACAGGGGGTTTAGAGACCCAGTACTTC
>-|TRBJ2-2|TRBV30|few
CAWMGGANTGELFF
TGTGCCTGGATGGGCGGGGCGAACACCGGGGAGCTGTTTTTT
>TRBD2|TRBJ2-2|TRBV9|-
CASSPRLAGNTGELFF
TGTGCCAGCAGCCCGAGACTAGCGGGAAACACCGGGGAGCTGTTTTTT